This TCR beta chain was sequenced during a study of radiotherapy plus CTLA-4 blockade in lung cancer. Data came from immunoSEQ multiplex PCR; TCRdb stores just in-frame clones and leaves some out. Here the sample spans over 95,000 clones, approximately 75% being singletons. Study-wide findings and caveats: Interferon-beta and early blood T cell clone dynamics reportedly predicted response best.

V lost 1 base to trimming and J lost 10 bases, with 11 bases between them. CDR1 and CDR2 from the germline V gene are SGHTA and FQGTGA. The CDR3 runs to 13 residues. Concerning this clone: Its antigen is still unknown.

The origin of this receptor is a human donor with non-small cell lung cancer who had a partial response to radiotherapy plus ipilimumab. Some clones in this sample may be carry-over from other donors' samples. Sample: peripheral blood, taken from a patient treated with radiotherapy plus ipilimumab. V and J are TRBV7-3 and TRBJ2-1; a possible D gene is TRBD2 (5 bases). CDR3 region: CASSLIRGKEQFF. CDR3 sequence (DNA): TGTGCCAGCAGCTTAATACGGGGAAAAGAGCAGTTCTTC.